Presented here are 9 T cell receptor beta chains from one specimen sequenced in a study of control samples from healthy donors and cancer patients. The repertoire was sequenced with immunoSEQ multiplex PCR; TCRdb's copy has only in-frame clones and lacks some. The sample records under 450,000 clones, over 75% being singletons. The sample was PBMCs. Receptors were obtained from a man aged 35-49 years with head and neck cancer.

The chain carries TRBV28 and TRBJ1-3, with 11 positions matching TRBD1. The V gene end was trimmed by 1 base and the J gene end by 9 bases; junction bases not matched to a gene: 14. The CDR3 extends over 18 amino acids. CDR1 is MDHEN and CDR2 is SYDVKM in the germline V gene. CDR3 sequence: CASSLLASGQGEGGTIYF. The CDR3 DNA reads as TGTGCCAGCAGTTTATTAGCGTCGGGACAGGGGGAAGGCGGCACCATATATTTT.

The chain joins TRBV28 to TRBJ1-5; 8 nucleotides match TRBD1. Germline V lookup: CDR1 MDHEN, CDR2 SYDVKM. CDR3 length equals 15 residues. The V segment lost 7 bases and the J segment 6 bases; nucleotides outside the gene matches: 11. For the CDR3, the DNA is TGTGCCAGCACCCTCGGACAGGGCGTAGGTCAGCCCCAGCATTTT. This codes for CASTLGQGVGQPQHF.

The chain carries TRBV19 and TRBJ1-1, with 10 nucleotides matching TRBD1. This CDR3 comprises 13 residues. Germline loops: CDR1 LNHDA, CDR2 SQIVND (reference sequence). The trim removed 6 bases at V and 3 bases at J, leaving 1 base unmatched. CDR3 amino acids: CASRGTGDTEAFF. CDR3 nucleotide sequence: TGTGCCAGTAGGGGGACAGGGGACACTGAAGCTTTCTTT.

This chain joins TRBV30 and TRBJ1-1; D call uncertain. V was clipped by 4 bases and J by 3 bases, with 15 bases between them. Germline V CDR1 and CDR2: GTSNPN, SVGIG (reference sequence). This CDR3 is built from 14 residues. The CDR3 bases are TGTGCCTGGAAAATCGGGTTCTTGGACACTGAAGCTTTCTTT. Its protein product is CAWKIGFLDTEAFF. Supplemented by reference TRBV30 and TRBJ1-1, the full variable domain reads SQTIHQWPATLVQPVGSPLSLECTVEGTSNPNLYWYRQAAGRGLQLLFYSVGIGQISSEVPQNLSASRPQDRQFILSSKKLLLSDSGFYLCAWKIGFLDTEAFFGQGTRLTVV.

This clone was observed once. The rearrangement links TRBV5-1 to TRBJ1-1; the D is unclear. Deletions cut 0 bases from V and 4 bases from J, with 7 bases between. Per the germline V gene, CDR1 is SGHRS and CDR2 is YFSETQ. This CDR3 region has 13 residues. The CDR3 here is CASSLEIATEAFF. CDR3 nucleotides: TGCGCCAGCAGCTTGGAAATAGCCACTGAAGCTTTCTTT.

The rearrangement joins TRBV5-5 to TRBJ2-1; 7 bases fit TRBD1. CDR1 is SGHKS, CDR2 YYEKEE, per germline (reference sequence). The V segment lost 4 bases and the J segment 2 bases; nucleotides outside the gene matches: 3. This CDR3 contains 14 residues. CDR3 in amino acids: CASSPGTAYNEQFF. The CDR3 bases are TGTGCCAGCAGCCCCGGGACAGCCTACAATGAGCAGTTCTTC.

This sequence joins TRBV9 and TRBJ1-2; D is possibly TRBD1 (5 bases). CDR1 is SGDLS and CDR2 is YYNGEE in the germline V gene. V was clipped by 0 bases and J by 4 bases, with 13 bases between them. The CDR3 spans 15 residues. DNA for the CDR3: TGTGCCAGCAGCGTAGAACAGGACAAATCCTATGGCTACACCTTC. Translation gives CASSVEQDKSYGYTF.

The CDR3 region has the DNA TGTGCCAGCAGCCCAGGACGGGATTCGGGAGCTTTCTTT. Its translation is CASSPGRDSGAFF. The J gene is TRBJ1-1, the V gene TRBV3-1 (or the pseudogene TRBV3-2); no clear D. Germline CDR1 is LGHDT and CDR2 is YNNKEL (reference sequence). The CDR3 totals 13 residues. Trimming pared 4 bases from V and 10 bases from J, leaving 16 bases between.

The chain joins TRBV6-6 to TRBJ1-4; D unclear. This CDR3 contains 13 residues. The V end was cut by 2 bases, the J end by 9 bases, with 10 bases between. From germline, CDR1 is MNHNY and CDR2 SVGAGI (reference sequence). The CDR3 sequence: CASSYARDQKLFF. CDR3 DNA sequence: TGTGCCAGCAGTTACGCCCGGGATCAAAAACTGTTTTTT.